The 11 T cell receptor beta chains listed next were all sequenced from one sample in a study of blood T cell repertoires in COVID-19. The method was immunoSEQ multiplex PCR; TCRdb's version includes in-frame clones alone and lacks a portion of them. The sample includes a few hundred thousand clones, roughly 87% of them seen just once. The sample consisted of PBMCs or T cells enriched from blood (not recorded which). All receptors derive from a young woman who had recovered from COVID-19.

The J gene is TRBJ2-1, the V gene TRBV9; 10 bases are shared with TRBD2. V dropped 3 bases and J dropped 9; count of bases not matched to a gene: 6. Germline V CDR1 and CDR2: SGDLS, YYNGEE. The CDR3 is made up of 14 amino acids. CDR3 sequence reads: CASSGGLAEVEQFF. For the CDR3, the DNA is TGTGCCAGCAGCGGCGGACTAGCGGAGGTTGAGCAGTTCTTC. Combining the CDR3 with reference TRBV9 and TRBJ2-1 gives the whole variable domain DSGVTQTPKHLITATGQRVTLRCSPRSGDLSVYWYQQSLDQGLQFLIQYYNGEERAKGNILERFSAQQFPDLHSELNLSSLELGDSALYFCASSGGLAEVEQFFGPGTRLTVL.

This clone has only one observation. The chain has TRBV7-9 and TRBJ2-3; D might be TRBD2 (6 bases). With 2 bases removed from V and 3 bases from J, the gap between germline ends came to 6 bases. Germline V lookup: CDR1 SEHNR, CDR2 FQNEAQ (reference sequence). This CDR3 comprises 13 residues. The CDR3 region is CASSLSGTDTQYF. CDR3 DNA sequence: TGTGCCAGCAGCTTAAGCGGGACAGATACGCAGTATTTT.

Notes on this clone: The junction shows a germline mismatch at one end, possibly a read error. This chain joins TRBV5-1 and TRBJ2-3, with 7 bases aligning to TRBD2. The germline V gene encodes CDR1 SGHRS and CDR2 YFSETQ. The CDR3 runs 14 residues. Here the CDR3 reads CASSFTGTTETQYF. The CDR3 DNA follows: TGCGCCAGCAGTTTCACCGGGACTACAGAGACGCAGTATTTT. Full variable domain (outside the CDR3, taken from reference TRBV5-1 and TRBJ2-3): KAGVTQTPRYLIKTRGQQVTLSCSPISGHRSVSWYQQTPGQGLQFLFEYFSETQRNKGNFPGRFSGRQFSNSRSEMNVSTLELGDSALYLCASSFTGTTETQYFGPGTRLTVL.

This chain links TRBV6-1 with TRBJ1-2, with a weak D call TRBD1 (5 bases). The CDR3 consists of 12 residues. The V end was cut by 2 bases, the J end by 8 bases, with 9 bases between. Germline V gene lookup returns CDR1 MNHNS and CDR2 SASEGT. CDR3 sequence (DNA): TGTGCCAGCAGTGAAATTCAGGGCGGCTACACCTTC. This sequence encodes CASSEIQGGYTF.

This chain connects TRBV23-1 to TRBJ2-7; maybe TRBD2 (6 bases). TRBV23-1 is noted as an ORF with a role that remains uncertain. CDR3 length: 17 residues. Trimming left V 4 bases short and J 2 bases short, with 21 bases between. CDR3: CASSLGTRREKPYEQYF. CDR3 in DNA: TGCGCCAGCAGTCTGGGAACGAGGCGGGAAAAACCCTACGAGCAGTACTTC.

This chain links TRBV4-3 with TRBJ2-7; 8 nucleotides line up with TRBD2. Germline V CDR1 and CDR2: LGHNA, YSLEER. This CDR3 is built from 17 residues. The V gene end was trimmed by 0 bases and the J gene end by 0 bases; junction bases not matched to a gene: 7. CDR3 in DNA: TGCGCCAGCAGCCAAGAATGGGCGGGGGGCAGCTCCTACGAGCAGTACTTC. It encodes CASSQEWAGGSSYEQYF.

The chain has TRBV15 and TRBJ1-5; D gene ambiguous. The CDR3 totals 15 residues. V lost 4 bases and J 1 base, leaving 11 bases between the germline ends. The V gene's germline CDR1 is LNHNV and CDR2 YYDKDF (reference sequence). CDR3: CATSTRASSNQPQHF. Written as DNA, the CDR3 is TGTGCCACCAGCACGAGGGCGAGCAGCAATCAGCCCCAGCATTTT.

The V call is TRBV18, the J call TRBJ1-1, with a weak D call TRBD1 (6 bases). The CDR3 has 15 amino acids. Trimming took off 6 bases at V and 5 bases at J, with 19 bases between the two ends. Germline CDR1 reads KGHSH; CDR2 reads LQKENI. CDR3 protein: CASSPRQVGVTEAFF. CDR3 sequence (DNA): TGTGCCAGCTCCCCTCGACAGGTAGGGGTTACTGAAGCTTTCTTT.

The CDR3 protein is CASSLSGLQGYTF. The CDR3 nucleotides are TGTGCCAGCAGCTTAAGCGGGTTACAGGGCTACACCTTC. V usage is TRBV13 and J usage is TRBJ1-2; D is unclear. The CDR3 consists of 13 residues. V dropped 2 bases and J dropped 8 bases, with 12 bases sitting between them. In germline, CDR1 is PRHDT, CDR2 FYEKMQ (reference sequence).

V usage is TRBV5-5 and J usage is TRBJ1-5; 8 bases are shared with TRBD1. The CDR3 is made up of 15 amino acids. J was trimmed by 3 bases and V by 3 bases; bases with no gene match: 5. CDR1 is SGHKS, CDR2 YYEKEE, per germline (reference sequence). The CDR3: CASSWAGQVNQPQHF. The CDR3 region has the DNA TGTGCCAGCAGCTGGGCGGGACAGGTCAATCAGCCCCAGCATTTT. Supplemented by reference TRBV5-5 and TRBJ1-5, the full variable domain reads DAGVTQSPTHLIKTRGQQVTLRCSPISGHKSVSWYQQVLGQGPQFIFQYYEKEERGRGNFPDRFSARQFPNYSSELNVNALLLGDSALYLCASSWAGQVNQPQHFGDGTRLSIL.

The chain links TRBV12-3 or TRBV12-4 to TRBJ1-4; the D gene is possibly TRBD1 (6 bases). The CDR3 totals 13 residues. Between the trimmed V and J ends, which lost 5 bases and 7 bases, there was a span of 11 bases. The CDR3 is CASSDDRPEKLFF. CDR3 nucleotides: TGTGCCAGCAGTGACGACAGGCCTGAAAAACTGTTTTTT.